The 5 T cell receptor beta chains presented below share a single source sample, sequenced in a study of T cell repertoires and HLA-DP antigens. The assay was immunoSEQ multiplex PCR, and TCRdb's table has in-frame clones only and misses some. The table lists about 89,000 clones, around nine tenths of them singletons. These receptors have no known antigen. The sequenced sample was CD4+ T cells from PBMCs. The receptors derive from a man aged 50 or older in good health and CMV-seronegative.

The V and J genes are TRBV18 and TRBJ1-4, with D possibly TRBD1 on 6 matching bases. The germline gives CDR1 KGHSH, CDR2 LQKENI. The CDR3 is made up of 15 amino acids. V dropped 1 base and J dropped 4 bases, with 10 bases sitting between them. CDR3 residues: CASSPLNRDNEKLFF. The CDR3 DNA reads as TGTGCCAGCTCACCACTGAACAGGGATAATGAAAAACTGTTTTTT.

The rearrangement links TRBV4-3 to TRBJ1-2; a possible D gene is TRBD1 (5 bases). Per the germline V gene, CDR1 is LGHNA and CDR2 is YSLEER. The CDR3 totals 15 residues. V shed 4 bases and J shed 4 bases, with 16 bases lying between them. In nucleotides, the CDR3 is TGCGCCAGCAGCCCAGGACACGACGATACCTATGGCTACACCTTC. It specifies CASSPGHDDTYGYTF.

The J gene is TRBJ2-7, the V gene TRBV11-2, with unresolved D. V was pared by 6 bases and J by 0 bases, with 9 bases between. The V gene's germline CDR1 is SGHAT and CDR2 FQNNGV. This CDR3 is built from 13 residues. The CDR3 region has the DNA TGTGCCAGCAGGGGCCGGGCCTCCTACGAGCAGTACTTC. Translation gives CASRGRASYEQYF.

The rearrangement uses TRBV27 and TRBJ2-2; the D is unclear. From germline, CDR1 is MNHEY and CDR2 SMNVEV (reference sequence). There are 14 residues in the CDR3. V was trimmed by 2 bases and J by 0 bases, leaving 4 bases between them. The CDR3 nucleotides read TGTGCCAGCAGTTTAAGGTCGAACACCGGGGAGCTGTTTTTT. This gives the protein CASSLRSNTGELFF.

The chain links TRBV14 to TRBJ1-4; D is uncertain. The V end was cut by 0 bases, the J end by 8 bases, with 10 bases between. The CDR3 contains 14 residues. The germline gives CDR1 SGHDN, CDR2 FVKESK. The CDR3 bases are TGTGCCAGCAGCCAAGATCGGGTTAGGGAAAAACTGTTTTTT. It specifies CASSQDRVREKLFF. The full variable domain, its missing parts supplied by reference TRBV14 and TRBJ1-4, is EAGVTQFPSHSVIEKGQTVTLRCDPISGHDNLYWYRRVMGKEIKFLLHFVKESKQDESGMPNNRFLAERTGGTYSTLKVQPAELEDSGVYFCASSQDRVREKLFFGSGTQLSVL.